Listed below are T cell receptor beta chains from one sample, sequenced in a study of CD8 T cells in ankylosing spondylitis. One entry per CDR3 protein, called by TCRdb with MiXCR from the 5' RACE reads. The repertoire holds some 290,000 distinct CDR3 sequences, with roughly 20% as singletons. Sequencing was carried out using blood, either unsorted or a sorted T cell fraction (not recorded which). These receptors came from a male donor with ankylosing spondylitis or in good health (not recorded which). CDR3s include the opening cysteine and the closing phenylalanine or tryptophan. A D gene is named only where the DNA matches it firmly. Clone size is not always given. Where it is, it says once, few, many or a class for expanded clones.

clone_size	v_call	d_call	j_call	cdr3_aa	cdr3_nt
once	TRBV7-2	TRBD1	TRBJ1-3	CASSSDRSFGNTIYF	TGTGCCAGCAGTTCGGACAGGAGTTTTGGAAACACCATATATTTT
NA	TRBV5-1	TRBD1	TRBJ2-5	CASSLDTTGYQETQYF	TGCGCCAGCAGCTTGGACACGACAGGGTACCAAGAGACCCAGTACTTC
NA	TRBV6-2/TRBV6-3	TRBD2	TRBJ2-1	CASSLAGRSSYNEQFF	TGTGCCAGCAGCCTAGCGGGGCGCTCCTCCTACAATGAGCAGTTCTTC
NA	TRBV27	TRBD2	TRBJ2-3	CASSSASGSTDTQYF	TGTGCCAGCAGTTCCGCTAGCGGGAGTACAGATACGCAGTATTTT
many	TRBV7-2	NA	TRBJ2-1	CASSPARAYEQFF	TGTGCCAGCAGCCCGGCGAGGGCATATGAGCAGTTCTTC
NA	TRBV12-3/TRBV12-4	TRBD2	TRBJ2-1	CASSPYRGASGRPGNEQFF	TGTGCCAGCAGTCCATATAGGGGGGCTAGCGGGAGGCCCGGCAATGAGCAGTTCTTC
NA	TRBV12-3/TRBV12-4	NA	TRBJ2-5	CASSFNPSETQYF	TGTGCCAGCAGTTTTAACCCCTCGGAGACCCAGTACTTC
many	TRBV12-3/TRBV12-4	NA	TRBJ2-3	CASSWDGTDTQYF	TGTGCCAGCAGTTGGGACGGCACAGATACGCAGTATTTT
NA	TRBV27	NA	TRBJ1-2	CASSLLWGSGGYTF	TGTGCCAGCAGTTTATTGTGGGGGTCGGGTGGCTACACCTTC
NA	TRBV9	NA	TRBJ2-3	CASSVELAADTQYF	TGTGCCAGCAGCGTAGAGCTAGCTGCAGATACGCAGTATTTT
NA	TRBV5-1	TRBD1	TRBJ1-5	CASSRPRQGRYRQPQHF	TGCGCCAGCAGCCGCCCCAGACAGGGGAGGTATAGGCAGCCCCAGCATTTT
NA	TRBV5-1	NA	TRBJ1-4	CASSVTPATNEKLFF	TGCGCCAGCAGCGTGACCCCAGCAACTAATGAAAAACTGTTTTTT
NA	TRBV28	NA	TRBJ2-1	CASSSQVSAGNEQFF	TGTGCCAGCAGCTCTCAGGTTTCCGCCGGGAATGAGCAGTTCTTC
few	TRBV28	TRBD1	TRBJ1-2	CASSLLQGQGYTF	TGTGCCAGCAGTTTGTTGCAGGGACAGGGCTACACCTTC
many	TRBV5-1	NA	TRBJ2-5	CASSTRGQETQYF	TGCGCCAGCAGCACGCGGGGTCAAGAGACCCAGTACTTC
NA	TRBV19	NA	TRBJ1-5	CASTLTGNNQPQHF	TGTGCCAGTACCCTTACAGGGAACAATCAGCCCCAGCATTTT
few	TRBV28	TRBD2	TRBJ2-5	CASSPLPTSSGWGETQYF	TGTGCCAGCAGTCCCCTCCCCACCTCTAGCGGGTGGGGTGAGACCCAGTACTTC
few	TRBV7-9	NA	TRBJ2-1	CASSHIGDHNEQFF	TGTGCCAGCAGCCATATAGGTGACCACAATGAGCAGTTCTTC
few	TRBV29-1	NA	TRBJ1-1	CSVGDREAFF	TGCAGCGTTGGAGACCGTGAAGCTTTCTTT
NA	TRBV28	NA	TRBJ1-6	CASSLRTVFNSPLHF	TGTGCCAGCAGTTTGAGGACAGTTTTTAATTCACCCCTCCACTTT
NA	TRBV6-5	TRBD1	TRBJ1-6	CAAGGISPLHF	TGTGCCGCAGGGGGCATTTCACCCCTCCACTTT
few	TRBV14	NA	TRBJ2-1	CASSQRTSMLEQFF	TGTGCCAGCAGCCAAAGAACTAGCATGTTAGAGCAGTTCTTC
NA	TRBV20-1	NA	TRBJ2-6	CSAWVSSSGANVLTF	TGCAGTGCGTGGGTGTCCAGCTCTGGGGCCAACGTCCTGACTTTC
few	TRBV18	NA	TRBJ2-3	CASSSQDTQYF	TGTGCCAGCTCATCCCAAGATACGCAGTATTTT
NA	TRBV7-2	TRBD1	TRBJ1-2	CASSLGQGNHYGYTF	TGTGCCAGCAGCTTGGGACAGGGGAACCACTATGGCTACACCTTC
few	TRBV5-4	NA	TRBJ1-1	CASSLARSMNTEAFF	TGTGCCAGCAGCTTGGCTCGGAGCATGAACACTGAAGCTTTCTTT
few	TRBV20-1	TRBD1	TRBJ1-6	CSASPGTGNSPLHF	TGCAGTGCTAGCCCCGGGACAGGGAATTCACCCCTCCACTTT
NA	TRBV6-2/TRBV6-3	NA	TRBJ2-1	CASSYRGGLYNEQFF	TGTGCCAGCAGTTACCGTGGGGGATTATACAATGAGCAGTTCTTC
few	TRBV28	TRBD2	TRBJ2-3	CASSPPGLAGVDTQYF	TGTGCCAGCAGTCCGCCGGGACTAGCGGGAGTAGATACGCAGTATTTT
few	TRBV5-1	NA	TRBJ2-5	CASSLDLGVQETQYF	TGCGCCAGCAGCTTGGACTTGGGCGTGCAGGAGACCCAGTACTTC
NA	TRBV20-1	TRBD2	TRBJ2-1	CSARSTSGRYNEQFF	TGCAGTGCTAGGTCAACTAGCGGGAGGTATAATGAGCAGTTCTTC
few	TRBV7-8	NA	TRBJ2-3	CASSFPGGAGTDTQYF	TGTGCCAGCAGCTTCCCAGGGGGGGCTGGCACAGATACGCAGTATTTT
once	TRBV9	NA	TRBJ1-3	CVSSVEGSSGNTIYF	TGTGTCAGCAGCGTAGAAGGAAGCTCTGGAAACACCATATATTTT
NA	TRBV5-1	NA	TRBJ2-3	CASSLYLNGSPDTQYF	TGCGCCAGCAGCCTATATCTGAATGGTAGCCCAGATACGCAGTATTTT
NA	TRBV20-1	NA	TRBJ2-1	CSARPASSSYEQFF	TGCAGTGCTAGACCGGCTAGCTCCAGCTATGAGCAGTTCTTC
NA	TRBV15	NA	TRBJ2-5	CATSRALGRGTETQYF	TGTGCCACCAGCAGAGCCTTGGGACGGGGTACAGAGACCCAGTACTTC
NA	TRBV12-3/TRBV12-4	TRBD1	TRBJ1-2	CASTKGAGGYTF	TGTGCCAGCACGAAGGGGGCGGGTGGCTACACCTTC
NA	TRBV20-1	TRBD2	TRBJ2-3	CSAIPSGGTDTQYF	TGCAGTGCTATCCCTAGCGGGGGCACAGATACGCAGTATTTT
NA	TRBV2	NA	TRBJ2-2	CASSENLVGTGELFF	TGTGCCAGCAGTGAAAATCTCGTAGGCACCGGGGAGCTGTTTTTT
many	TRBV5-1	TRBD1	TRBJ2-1	CASSPGQGSYNEQFF	TGCGCCAGCAGCCCAGGACAGGGCTCCTACAATGAGCAGTTCTTC
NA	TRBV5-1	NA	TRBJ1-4	CASSLRGARDEKLFF	TGCGCCAGCAGCTTGAGGGGGGCGCGTGATGAAAAACTGTTTTTT
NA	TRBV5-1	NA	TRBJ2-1	CASSLAAGKYNEQFF	TGCGCCAGCAGCTTGGCAGCAGGGAAGTACAATGAGCAGTTCTTC
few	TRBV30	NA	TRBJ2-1	CAWSVVVTMNESSYNEQFF	TGTGCCTGGAGTGTCGTGGTGACAATGAACGAGAGCTCCTACAATGAGCAGTTCTTC